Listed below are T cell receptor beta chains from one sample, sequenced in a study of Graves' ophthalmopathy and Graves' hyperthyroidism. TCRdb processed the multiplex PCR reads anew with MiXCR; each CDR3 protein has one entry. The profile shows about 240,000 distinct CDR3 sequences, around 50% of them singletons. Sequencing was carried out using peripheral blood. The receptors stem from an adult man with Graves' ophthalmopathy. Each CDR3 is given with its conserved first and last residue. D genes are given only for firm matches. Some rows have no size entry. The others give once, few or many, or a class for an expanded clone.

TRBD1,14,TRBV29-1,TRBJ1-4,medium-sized,CSVTTGGAAEKLFF,TGCAGCGTCACCACAGGGGGCGCCGCCGAAAAACTGTTTTTT
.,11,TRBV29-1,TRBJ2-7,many,CSAAQEGEQYF,TGCAGCGCGGCACAGGAGGGCGAGCAGTACTTC
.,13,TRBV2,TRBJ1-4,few,CASRKAGSEKLFF,TGTGCCAGCAGAAAGGCAGGTTCAGAAAAACTGTTTTTT
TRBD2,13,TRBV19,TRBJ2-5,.,CASSPGGVETQYF,TGTGCCAGTAGTCCGGGGGGAGTCGAGACCCAGTACTTC
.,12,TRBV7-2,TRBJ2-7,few,CASSPQGGEQYF,TGTGCCAGCAGCCCACAGGGTGGCGAGCAGTACTTC
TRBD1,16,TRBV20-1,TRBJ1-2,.,CSARDLQGAFNYGYTF,TGCAGTGCTAGAGATCTACAGGGGGCCTTTAACTATGGCTACACCTTC
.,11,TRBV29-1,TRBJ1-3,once,CSAQWVNTIYF,TGCAGCGCTCAGTGGGTAAACACCATATATTTT
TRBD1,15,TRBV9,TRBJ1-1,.,CASSLYQGARTEAFF,TGTGCCAGCAGCTTGTATCAGGGGGCGAGAACTGAAGCTTTCTTT
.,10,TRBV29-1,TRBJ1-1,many,CSVATPEAFF,TGCAGCGTTGCCACACCTGAAGCTTTCTTT
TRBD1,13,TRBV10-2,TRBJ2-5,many,CASSGDSQETQYF,TGCGCCAGCAGTGGGGACAGCCAAGAGACCCAGTACTTC
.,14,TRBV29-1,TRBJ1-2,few,CSAATSLANYGYTF,TGCAGCGCCGCGACTTCCCTAGCTAACTATGGCTACACCTTC
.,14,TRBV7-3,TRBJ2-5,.,CASSPRVSGETQYF,TGTGCCAGCAGCCCCAGGGTTTCAGGGGAGACCCAGTACTTC